This T cell receptor beta chain is drawn from a study of CXCR3-negative and CXCR3-positive naive CD8 T cells. Whole-study results and caveats: More hydrophobic TRB CDR3s occurred in CXCR3-positive than in CXCR3-negative naive cells. Within a donor, both naive subsets shared TRBV-TRBJ usage, unlike memory cells.

The CDR3 covers 15 residues. The V gene's germline CDR1 is LGHNA and CDR2 YNFKEQ. 5' RACE that incorporated UMI labels was used to prepare the TRB cDNA libraries. TCRdb derives one entry per CDR3 protein from the 5' RACE reads, leaving out DNA. Its table lists around 84,000 distinct CDR3 sequences. In regard to this clonotype: Antigen specificity is unknown.

Sorting was done in triplicate for each CD8+ T cell subset (under 330,000 cells each). CD45RO-CCR7+CD27+CD95- expression identified naive CD8+ T cells. The V call is TRBV4-2, the J call TRBJ1-2; the TCRdb call, TRBD1, lacks DNA for checking. Sequencing was done on a sample of naive CXCR3+ CD8+ T cells from blood. As to subset: CD45RO-CCR7+CD27+CD95- naive CD8+ T cells expressing CXCR3 (TNR3+). The clonotype was recovered from a human donor in good health. Some clones in this sample may be carry-over from other donors' samples. This CDR3 reads CASSQSLGGGHGYTF.